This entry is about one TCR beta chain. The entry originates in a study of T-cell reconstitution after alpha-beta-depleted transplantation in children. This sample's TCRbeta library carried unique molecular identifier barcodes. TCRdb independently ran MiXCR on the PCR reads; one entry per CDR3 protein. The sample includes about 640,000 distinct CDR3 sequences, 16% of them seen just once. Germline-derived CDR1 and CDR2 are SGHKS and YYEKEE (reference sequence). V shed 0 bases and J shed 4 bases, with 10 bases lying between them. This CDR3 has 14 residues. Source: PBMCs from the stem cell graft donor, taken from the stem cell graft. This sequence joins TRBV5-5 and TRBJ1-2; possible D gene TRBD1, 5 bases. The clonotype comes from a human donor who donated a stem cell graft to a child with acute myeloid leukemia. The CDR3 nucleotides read TGTGCCAGCAGCTTGGAACAGGCCCTCTATGGCTACACCTTC. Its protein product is CASSLEQALYGYTF.